These T cell receptor beta chains were read from a single sample in a study of Ad26.COV2.S vaccination and SARS-CoV-2 variants. Clones were sequenced by immunoSEQ multiplex PCR, and TCRdb holds only the in-frame ones, with some missing. The data hold roughly 380,000 clones, with 87% observed a single time. The sample here was peripheral blood, taken in a trial of Ad26.COV2.S vaccine versus placebo. The receptors here all came from a person between 18 and 65 years old who received the Ad26.COV2.S COVID-19 vaccine or a placebo. Each CDR3 is given with its conserved first and last residue. Fields, in order: CDR3 protein, J gene, V gene.

CDR3: CASSSPRGEKLFF
J: TRBJ1-4
V: TRBV7-3

CDR3: CASSMGHATEAFF
J: TRBJ1-1
V: TRBV19

CDR3: CASSRQAANTGELFF
J: TRBJ2-2
V: TRBV3-1/TRBV3-2

CDR3: CASSPPGTGDGYGYTF
J: TRBJ1-2
V: TRBV18

CDR3: CASSQLLSAGTPNEKLFF
J: TRBJ1-4
V: TRBV14

CDR3: CASSRLAGGPYEQYF
J: TRBJ2-7
V: TRBV7-2

CDR3: CASRVGQGAPGETQYF
J: TRBJ2-5
V: TRBV2

CDR3: CASSLLAGVTDTQYF
J: TRBJ2-3
V: TRBV11-3

CDR3: CASSQPGASGNTIYF
J: TRBJ1-3
V: TRBV6-5

CDR3: CASSATGANTGELFF
J: TRBJ2-2
V: TRBV11-3

CDR3: CASSQDGQTYEQYF
J: TRBJ2-7
V: TRBV4-1

CDR3: CASRGIRRSGTNEKLFF
J: TRBJ1-4
V: TRBV19

CDR3: CSVDRGQSQETQYF
J: TRBJ2-5
V: TRBV29-1

CDR3: CASSLGGSRWEQYF
J: TRBJ2-7
V: TRBV7-9

CDR3: CASSFRDNYEQYF
J: TRBJ2-7
V: TRBV7-9

CDR3: CASSLSRSLGGYTF
J: TRBJ1-2
V: TRBV28

CDR3: CAGGVPGYGYTF
J: TRBJ1-2
V: TRBV30

CDR3: CASSLYRDRGRQPQHF
J: TRBJ1-5
V: TRBV5-6

CDR3: CASRQQGAELYGYTF
J: TRBJ1-2
V: TRBV3-1/TRBV3-2

CDR3: CASSLAPTGVGTEAFF
J: TRBJ1-1
V: TRBV4-2

CDR3: CASMDTDYNEQFF
J: TRBJ2-1
V: TRBV10-3

CDR3: CASSEEGPGATNEKLFF
J: TRBJ1-4
V: TRBV2

CDR3: CASNNRGLGEQYF
J: TRBJ2-7
V: TRBV13

CDR3: CATSDFGTGDNEQFF
J: TRBJ2-1
V: TRBV24-1

CDR3: CASSAMNSGNTIYF
J: TRBJ1-3
V: TRBV6-2/TRBV6-3

CDR3: CASSPTGTGANVLTF
J: TRBJ2-6
V: TRBV14

CDR3: CASSIGDRVNYGYTF
J: TRBJ1-2
V: TRBV19

CDR3: CASSQGNRSPAFF
J: TRBJ1-1
V: TRBV3-1/TRBV3-2

CDR3: CASSLGLAGATSTDTQYF
J: TRBJ2-3
V: TRBV4-2

CDR3: CASSLASVNTEAFF
J: TRBJ1-1
V: TRBV11-2

CDR3: CASISFRDDEKLFF
J: TRBJ1-4
V: TRBV5-8

CDR3: CASSESSGETQYF
J: TRBJ2-5
V: TRBV6-4

CDR3: CASSTSRDRGRLGYTF
J: TRBJ1-2
V: TRBV19

CDR3: CASSRTELNTEAFF
J: TRBJ1-1
V: TRBV18

CDR3: CASSVATGQRTGELFF
J: TRBJ2-2
V: TRBV9